This T cell receptor beta chain stems from a study of blood T cell repertoires in COVID-19. At the level of the study: COVID-19 samples, acute and convalescent, were from the United States, Italy and Spain. Sources were T cells, B-cell-depleted T cells, or PBMCs; the material itself was cDNA or gDNA.

Seattle enrolled patients during active infection and tracked them longitudinally. Germline V lookup: CDR1 SGHVS, CDR2 FQNEAQ. CDR3 length: 16 amino acids. Unmatched junction bases numbered 3, after V lost 1 base and J lost 0 bases. Methods used by the authors: Amplification with reference gene primers provided the estimates of nucleated cell counts. Generated by immunoSEQ multiplex PCR, the TCRdb table keeps only in-frame clones and is missing some. The V and J calls and the clone size are those of that table, but D and trimming were determined from the DNA. The table shows approximately 150,000 clones, with approximately 93% occurring only once.

The TCR originated in a woman aged 55-69 years with COVID-19, enrolled during active disease. The chain employs TRBV7-8 and TRBJ2-3; 8 nucleotides match TRBD2. The material sequenced was peripheral blood. CDR3 residues: CASSLVSGGSTDTQYF. The CDR3 region has the DNA TGTGCCAGCAGCTTAGTCTCGGGGGGGAGCACAGATACGCAGTATTTT.